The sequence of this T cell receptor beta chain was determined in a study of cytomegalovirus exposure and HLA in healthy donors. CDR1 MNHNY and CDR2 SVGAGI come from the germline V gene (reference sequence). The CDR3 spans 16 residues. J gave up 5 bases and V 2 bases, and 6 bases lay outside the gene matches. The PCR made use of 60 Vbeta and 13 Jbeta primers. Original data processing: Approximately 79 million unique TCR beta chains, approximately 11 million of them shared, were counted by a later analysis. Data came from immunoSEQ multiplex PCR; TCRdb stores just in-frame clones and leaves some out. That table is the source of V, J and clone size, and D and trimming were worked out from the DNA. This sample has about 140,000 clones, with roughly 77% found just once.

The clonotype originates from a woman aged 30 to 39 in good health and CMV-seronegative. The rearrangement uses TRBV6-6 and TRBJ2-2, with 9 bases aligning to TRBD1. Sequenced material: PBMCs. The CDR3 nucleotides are TGTGCCAGCAGTTACCCCGGGACAGGGAAAACCGGGGAGCTGTTTTTT. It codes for CASSYPGTGKTGELFF.